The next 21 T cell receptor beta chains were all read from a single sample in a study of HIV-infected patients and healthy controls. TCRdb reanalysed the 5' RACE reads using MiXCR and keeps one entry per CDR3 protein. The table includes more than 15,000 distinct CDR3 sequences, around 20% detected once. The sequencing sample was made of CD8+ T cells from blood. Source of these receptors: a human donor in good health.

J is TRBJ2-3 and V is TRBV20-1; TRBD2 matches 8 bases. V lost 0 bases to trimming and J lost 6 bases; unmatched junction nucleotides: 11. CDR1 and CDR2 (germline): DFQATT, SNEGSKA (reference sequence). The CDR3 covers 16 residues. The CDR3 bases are TGCAGTGCTAGAGATCGGGGGACTAGTGGCGGTGATACGCAGTATTTT. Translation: CSARDRGTSGGDTQYF.

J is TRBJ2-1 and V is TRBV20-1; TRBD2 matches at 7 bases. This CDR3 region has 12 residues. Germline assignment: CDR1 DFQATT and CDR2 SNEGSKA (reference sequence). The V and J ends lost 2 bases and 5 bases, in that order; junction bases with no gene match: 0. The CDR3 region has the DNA TGCAGTGCTAGACTAGCGGACAATGAGCAGTTCTTC. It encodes CSARLADNEQFF.

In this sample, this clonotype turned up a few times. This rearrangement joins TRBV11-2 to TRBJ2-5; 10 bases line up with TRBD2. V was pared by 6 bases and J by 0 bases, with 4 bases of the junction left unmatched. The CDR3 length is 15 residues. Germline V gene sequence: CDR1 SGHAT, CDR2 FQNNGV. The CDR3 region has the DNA TGTGCCAGCAGGAGAGCGGGAGGGAACCAAGAGACCCAGTACTTC. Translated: CASRRAGGNQETQYF.

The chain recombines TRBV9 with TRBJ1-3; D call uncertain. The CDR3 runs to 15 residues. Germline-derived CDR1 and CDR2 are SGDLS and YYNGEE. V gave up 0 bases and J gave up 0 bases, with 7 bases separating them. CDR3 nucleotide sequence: TGTGCCAGCAGCGTAGGGGCCCGCTCTGGAAACACCATATATTTT. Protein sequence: CASSVGARSGNTIYF.

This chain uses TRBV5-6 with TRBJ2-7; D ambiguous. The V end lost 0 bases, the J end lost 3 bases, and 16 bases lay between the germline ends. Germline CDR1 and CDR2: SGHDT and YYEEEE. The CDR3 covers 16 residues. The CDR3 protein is CASSLAVGPLDYEQYF. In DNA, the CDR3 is TGTGCCAGCAGCTTGGCCGTAGGCCCCCTCGACTACGAGCAGTACTTC.

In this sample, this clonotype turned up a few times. The CDR3 reads CASSLNEGTGAYEQYF. CDR3 in DNA: TGTGCCAGCAGCTTGAACGAAGGGACGGGGGCCTACGAGCAGTACTTC. The chain joins TRBV5-4 to TRBJ2-7; tentatively, D is TRBD2 (6 bases). Germline V gives CDR1 SGHNT, CDR2 YYREEE (reference sequence). V gave up 1 base and J gave up 2 bases, with 16 bases separating them. The CDR3 is 16 amino acids.

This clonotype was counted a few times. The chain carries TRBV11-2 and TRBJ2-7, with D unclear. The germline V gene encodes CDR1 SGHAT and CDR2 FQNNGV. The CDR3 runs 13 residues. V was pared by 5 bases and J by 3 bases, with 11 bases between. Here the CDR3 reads CASSPGAGYEQYF. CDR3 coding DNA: TGTGCCAGCAGCCCAGGAGCTGGCTACGAGCAGTACTTC.

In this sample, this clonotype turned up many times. CDR3: CASSAGTSYYNEQFF. CDR3 bases: TGTGCCAGCAGCGCTGGGACTAGTTATTATAATGAGCAGTTCTTC. The genes are TRBV9 and TRBJ2-1; 8 bases align to TRBD2. In germline, CDR1 is SGDLS, CDR2 YYNGEE. J lost 7 bases, V lost 3 bases, and 9 bases had no gene match. The CDR3 is made up of 15 amino acids.

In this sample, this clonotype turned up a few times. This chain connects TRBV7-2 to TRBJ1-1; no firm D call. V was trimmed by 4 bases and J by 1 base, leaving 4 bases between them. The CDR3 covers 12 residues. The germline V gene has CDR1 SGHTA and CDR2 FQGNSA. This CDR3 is CASSWSNTEAFF. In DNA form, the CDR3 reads TGTGCCAGCAGCTGGTCGAACACTGAAGCTTTCTTT.

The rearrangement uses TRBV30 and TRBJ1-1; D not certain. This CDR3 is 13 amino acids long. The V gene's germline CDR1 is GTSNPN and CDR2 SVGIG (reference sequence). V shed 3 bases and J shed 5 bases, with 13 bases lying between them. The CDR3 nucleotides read TGTGCCTGGAGCTCGAGGGCCTTAACTGAAGCTTTCTTT. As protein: CAWSSRALTEAFF.

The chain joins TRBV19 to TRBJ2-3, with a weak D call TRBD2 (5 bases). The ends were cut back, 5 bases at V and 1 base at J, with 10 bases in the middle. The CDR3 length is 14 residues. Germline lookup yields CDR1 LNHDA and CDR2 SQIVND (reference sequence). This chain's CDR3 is CASSGFSGTDTQYF. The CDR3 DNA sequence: TGTGCCAGTAGTGGGTTTAGCGGCACAGATACGCAGTATTTT.

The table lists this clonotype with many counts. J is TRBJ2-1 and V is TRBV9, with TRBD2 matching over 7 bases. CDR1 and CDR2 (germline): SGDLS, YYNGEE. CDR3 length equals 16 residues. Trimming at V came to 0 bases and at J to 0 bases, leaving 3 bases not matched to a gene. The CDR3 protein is CASSVGGGSSYNEQFF. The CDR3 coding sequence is TGTGCCAGCAGCGTAGGGGGCGGGAGCTCCTACAATGAGCAGTTCTTC.

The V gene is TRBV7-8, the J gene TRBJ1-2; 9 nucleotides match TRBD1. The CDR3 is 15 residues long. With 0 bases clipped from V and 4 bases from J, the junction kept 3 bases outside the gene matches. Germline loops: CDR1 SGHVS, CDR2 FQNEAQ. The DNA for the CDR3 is TGTGCCAGCAGCTTAGCCGGGACAGGGCCCTATGGCTACACCTTC. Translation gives CASSLAGTGPYGYTF. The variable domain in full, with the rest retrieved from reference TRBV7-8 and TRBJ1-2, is GAGVSQSPRYKVAKRGQDVALRCDPISGHVSLFWYQQALGQGPEFLTYFQNEAQLDKSGLPSDRFFAERPEGSVSTLKIQRTQQEDSAVYLCASSLAGTGPYGYTFGSGTRLTVV.

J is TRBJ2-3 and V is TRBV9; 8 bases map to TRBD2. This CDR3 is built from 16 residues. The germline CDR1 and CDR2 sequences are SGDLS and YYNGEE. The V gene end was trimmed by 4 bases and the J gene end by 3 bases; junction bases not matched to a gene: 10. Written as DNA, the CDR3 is TGTGCCAGCAGCCAATCCGGGACTAGAGCTACAGATACGCAGTATTTT. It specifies CASSQSGTRATDTQYF.

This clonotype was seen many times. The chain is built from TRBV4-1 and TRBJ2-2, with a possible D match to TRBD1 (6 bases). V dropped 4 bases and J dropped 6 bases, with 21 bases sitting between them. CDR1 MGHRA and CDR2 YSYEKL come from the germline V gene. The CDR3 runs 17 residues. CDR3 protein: CASSPQGPFPSAGELFF. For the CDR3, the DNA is TGCGCCAGCAGCCCGCAGGGGCCTTTCCCAAGTGCCGGGGAGCTGTTTTTT.

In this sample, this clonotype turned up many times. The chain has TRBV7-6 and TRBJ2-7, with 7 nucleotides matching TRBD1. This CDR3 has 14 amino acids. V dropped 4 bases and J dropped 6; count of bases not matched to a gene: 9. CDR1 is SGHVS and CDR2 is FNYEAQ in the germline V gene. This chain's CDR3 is CASSSGTTGVEQYF. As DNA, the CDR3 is TGTGCCAGCAGCTCGGGGACCACAGGGGTCGAGCAGTACTTC. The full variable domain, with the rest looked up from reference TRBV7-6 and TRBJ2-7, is GAGVSQSPRYKVTKRGQDVALRCDPISGHVSLYWYRQALGQGPEFLTYFNYEAQQDKSGLPNDRFSAERPEGSISTLTIQRTEQRDSAMYRCASSSGTTGVEQYFGPGTRLTVT.

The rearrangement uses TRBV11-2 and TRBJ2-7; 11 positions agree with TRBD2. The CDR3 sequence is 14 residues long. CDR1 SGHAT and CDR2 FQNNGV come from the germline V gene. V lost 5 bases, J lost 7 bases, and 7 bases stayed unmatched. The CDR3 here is CASSLSGGAREQYF. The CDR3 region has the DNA TGTGCCAGCAGCCTTAGCGGGGGGGCCCGGGAGCAGTACTTC.

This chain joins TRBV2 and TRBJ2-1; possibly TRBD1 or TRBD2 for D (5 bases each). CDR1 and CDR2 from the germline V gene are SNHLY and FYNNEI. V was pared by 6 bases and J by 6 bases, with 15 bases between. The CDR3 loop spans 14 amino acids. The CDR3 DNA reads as TGTGCCAGCAGCAAGGGGTTCGGGATCAATGAGCAGTTCTTC. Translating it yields CASSKGFGINEQFF.

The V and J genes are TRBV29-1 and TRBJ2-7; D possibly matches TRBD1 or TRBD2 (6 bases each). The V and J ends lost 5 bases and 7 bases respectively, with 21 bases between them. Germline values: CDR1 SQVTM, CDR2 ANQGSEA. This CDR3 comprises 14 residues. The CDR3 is CSVSRRGAVSEQYF. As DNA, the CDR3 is TGCAGCGTTTCACGTAGGGGGGCTGTCAGTGAGCAGTACTTC.

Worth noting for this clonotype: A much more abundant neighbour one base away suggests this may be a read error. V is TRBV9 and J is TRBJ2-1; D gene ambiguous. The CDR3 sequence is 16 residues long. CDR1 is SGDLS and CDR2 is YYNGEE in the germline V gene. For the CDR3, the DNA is TGTGCCAGCAGCGTAGATGGCGGAAGCTCCTACAATGAGCAGATCTTC. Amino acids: CASSVDGGSSYNEQIF.

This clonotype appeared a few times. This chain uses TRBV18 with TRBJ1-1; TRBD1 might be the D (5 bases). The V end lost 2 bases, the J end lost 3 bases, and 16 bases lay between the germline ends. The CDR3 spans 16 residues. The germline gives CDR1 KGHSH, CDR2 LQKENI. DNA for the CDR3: TGTGCCAGCTCACCAACGGACGGACGGGGGTACACTGAAGCTTTCTTT. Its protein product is CASSPTDGRGYTEAFF. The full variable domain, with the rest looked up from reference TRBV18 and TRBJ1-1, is NAGVMQNPRHLVRRRGQEARLRCSPMKGHSHVYWYRQLPEEGLKFMVYLQKENIIDESGMPKERFSAEFPKEGPSILRIQQVVRGDSAAYFCASSPTDGRGYTEAFFGQGTRLTVV.